This TCR beta chain is drawn from a study of blood T cell repertoires in COVID-19. Study context: Both acute and convalescent COVID-19 samples were obtained from the United States, Italy and Spain.

V lost 4 bases, J lost 7 bases, and 24 bases lay in between. The CDR3 consists of 16 residues. Germline V lookup: CDR1 SGDLS, CDR2 YYNGEE. Sequencing was performed with immunoSEQ multiplex PCR; in TCRdb, only in-frame clones are kept and a portion is missing. The sample has 45,000 to 65,000 clones; nearly 90% are singletons. The sample taken for sequencing was peripheral blood. This chain uses TRBV9 with TRBJ2-7, with D perhaps TRBD1 (6 bases). This TCR was sampled from an elderly man with active or convalescent COVID-19. CDR3 nucleotides: TGTGCCAGCAGCTCCGGGACACCGGGGAATCTGCGGGAGCAGTACTTC. Protein sequence: CASSSGTPGNLREQYF.